This TCR beta chain is from a study of shared clonotypes between healthy human individuals (TCRdb year 2020). Background on the whole study: The cohort comprised a couple of women and three men aged 18 to 49 years. Different laboratories and diverse techniques were used to prepare libraries and sequence TCR repertoires, to increase sequencing depth and limit assay-specific biases. The study deeply sequenced blood TCR repertoires of about 5 healthy adults to estimate repertoire size and the extent of clonotype sharing between individuals. Per donor, three plates each were used for CD4 naive and CD4 memory, two for CD8 naive, and one for CD8 memory. Per donor, leukapheresis produced somewhere between about 0.94 and 9 billion PBMCs. Study-level results and caveats: Based on pairwise subsampling, the degree of clonotype sharing among donors was expected to be affected by sequencing depth. Because the study included only a small number of donors, the genetic and exposure-history diversity represented was limited. Larger estimated clonotype richness was generally found for naive subsets than for memory subsets. Sampling was restricted to blood, and TCR repertoires in tissues likely differ from the TCR repertoires found in blood. Even with the large sequencing depth, rarefaction of the sorted-subset datasets indicated that sequencing was incomplete. Across four donors, around 5.4% of naive CD4, around 3.5% of naive CD8, around 2.1% of memory CD4, and under 0.45% of memory CD8 clonotypes were shared. Compared with non-shared clonotypes, the clonotypes found in all four sorted-subset donors had higher generation probabilities.

The CDR3 has 13 amino acids, counting the end cysteine and phenylalanine. The sequence is cut down to CDR3 DNA, 39 bases in frame from base 1. The germline ends are 6 bases apart after V is trimmed by 3 bases and J by 0 bases. CDR1 is given as LNHDA and CDR2 as SQIVND, both from the germline V gene (reference sequence). A word on this clone: Its cognate antigen has yet to be identified. No base-level quality is on record; no much larger clone is a single base apart.

Using the deep immunoSEQ assay, TCR CDR3 regions were amplified from genomic DNA by multiplex PCR. For each cell subset, the extracted genomic DNA was distributed evenly across all wells of several immunoSEQ 96-well plates, and each plate served as one replicate. For sorted subsets, roughly 0.2 ug genomic DNA, equal to tens of thousands of T cell genomes, was loaded into each replicate PCR. Purified libraries were measured with a Qubit 3.0 fluorometer, size-checked on a Bioanalyzer 2100, and measured again with the KAPA Library Quantification kit. Every immunoSEQ 96-well plate was sequenced on a separate single-read 150-cycle Illumina NextSeq 550 flow cell. The original methods were these. Because the immunoSEQ output held only junctional sequences and lacked quality scores, the filtering could not match the filtering applied to full-length reads. To assign V/J genes and CDR3, sequences were annotated against IMGT germline references using PyIR, a Python wrapper for IgBLAST v1.9. Reads with weak V/J assignments (E-value above 1e-6), missing CDR3, stop codons, out-of-frame junctions, or ambiguous translated residues were removed. A V3J clonotype was defined by an identical inferred V gene, J gene, and CDR3 amino acid sequence. The percentage overlap between two repertoires was calculated by dividing the number of shared unique clonotypes by the size of the smaller repertoire. Repertoire richness was assessed with RTK rarefaction, the Chao1 estimator, and Recon v2.1 estimates of unobserved clonotypes. Generation probabilities for all TCRbeta clonotypes obtained by the gDNA method from four donors were computed using OLGA. Here the immuneACCESS table is served through TCRdb, limited to in-frame sequences with V and J called. Missing clones are a known gap in these copies; in checked studies unresolved V genes cover under half, and the rest lacks a known reason. The DNA gave D and trimming, while V, J and clone size come from that table. For this sample there are a few hundred thousand clones; about 95% appear just once. The ten largest make up less than 0.13% of the sample.

For the CD8 naive samples, CD45RO-negative cells were positively selected for CCR7, yielding a CD45RA+CCR7+ population from which TemRA cells were excluded. The donors were healthy, HIV-negative adults with no recently reported acute infections or vaccinations. All donors were Caucasian adults living in Nashville, Tennessee, USA. Blood was collected by leukapheresis, and PBMCs were isolated by Ficoll-Histopaque density gradient centrifugation and then cryopreserved in liquid nitrogen vapor phase. Analytical flow cytometry was used to check the purity and quantity of every magnetically sorted T cell population. Genomic DNA was isolated from every sorted fraction and measured by UV absorbance on a Nanodrop 2000c.

Sequencing was done on a sample of naive CD8+ T cells sorted from blood. The cell subset or site label, read with the paper, signifies: CD45RA+CCR7+. This sequence originates from a woman aged 25-40 years in good health. The rearrangement joined TRBV19 to TRBJ2-7; too little of a D gene remains to name it. The CDR3 here reads CASSMASSYEQYF. The nucleotides are TGTGCCAGTAGTATGGCGAGCTCCTACGAGCAGTACTTC.